This entry features one T cell receptor beta chain sequence. Its target is not known. The data were taken from a study of vaccination effects on CD4 cells after COVID-19. At the level of the study: Sampling occurred a median 72 days post second dose, range 14 to 241.

Prior to sequencing, the ViraFEST assay stimulated PBMC with viral peptide pools, which expanded the antigen-specific CD4+ T cells. Following culture for nine to ten days, CD4+ T cells were isolated. Of the BNT162b2 and mRNA-1273 vaccines, participants received two doses of one or the other. Testing of the vaccine recipients showed negative nucleocapsid antibodies and no prior SARS-CoV-2 infection. In culture with approximately 10 IU/ml IL-2 and 8 to 10 ug/ml peptides, PBMC were grown at two million per well. V dropped 6 bases and J dropped 8 bases, with 22 bases sitting between them. The CDR3 loop spans 15 amino acids. CDR1 and CDR2 from the germline V gene are MNHEY and SVGAGI. The protocol was immunoSEQ multiplex PCR, while the TCRdb copy is restricted to in-frame clones and leaves out a portion. This table has about 46,000 clones, 65% to 75% appearing once. Overall study findings and caveats: Convalescent patients were scarce, and early post-infection timepoints were absent.

This material consisted of CD4+ T cells from PBMCs cultured with HCoV-OC43 spike peptides, taken after COVID-19 vaccination. Subset denoted: HCoV-OC43 spike overlapping peptide pool stimulation. The rearrangement joins TRBV6-5 to TRBJ1-2; D might be TRBD1 (5 bases). The clonotype originates from a human donor who received a COVID-19 vaccine. CDR3 amino acids: CASSPGISAGGGYTF. In DNA form, the CDR3 reads TGTGCCAGCAGCCCCGGGATTAGCGCGGGGGGAGGCTACACCTTC.